These 25 T cell receptor beta chains share one sample of origin, sequenced in a study of blood T cell repertoires in COVID-19. TCRdb's table, derived via immunoSEQ multiplex PCR, lists solely in-frame clones and lacks some. The table lists about 140,000 clones, just under 90% of them singletons. The specimen sequenced was peripheral blood. The receptors derive from a woman older than 75 with acute or convalescent COVID-19.

The gene calls are TRBV19 and TRBJ1-2, with a tentative D call TRBD1 (6 bases). Germline-derived CDR1 and CDR2 are LNHDA and SQIVND (reference sequence). The CDR3 has 12 amino acids. V lost 5 bases to trimming and J lost 5 bases, with 9 bases between them. CDR3 amino acids: CASSAGEYGYTF. In nucleotides, the CDR3 is TGTGCCAGTAGTGCAGGGGAATATGGCTACACCTTC.

V gene TRBV7-3 combines with J gene TRBJ2-2; 9 bases agree with TRBD1. The CDR3 runs to 17 residues. The germline gives CDR1 SGHTA, CDR2 FQGTGA. Germline trimming cut 6 bases from V and 5 bases from J; bases unmatched to any gene: 13. The CDR3 DNA follows: TGTGCCAGCAGGCCGAACACAGGGGGCGCAAAGACCGGGGAGCTGTTTTTT. Translation gives CASRPNTGGAKTGELFF.

The V and J genes are TRBV7-2 and TRBJ2-3, with 7 bases aligning to TRBD2. The J segment lost 2 bases and the V segment lost 8 bases, leaving 10 bases of the junction unmatched. Germline V gene data show CDR1 as SGHTA and CDR2 as FQGNSA. This CDR3 contains 15 residues. Here the CDR3 reads CASLEGGGITDTQYF. The DNA for the CDR3 is TGTGCCAGCCTCGAGGGCGGGGGAATCACAGATACGCAGTATTTT.

The table lists this clone with a count of one. The gene calls are TRBV12-5 and TRBJ2-1; 7 bases agree with TRBD1. Germline trimming cut 6 bases from V and 9 bases from J; bases unmatched to any gene: 11. Germline values: CDR1 LGHNT, CDR2 FRNRAP. This CDR3 comprises 14 residues. CDR3 in amino acids: CASGRGGRGIEQFF. CDR3 coding DNA: TGTGCTAGTGGAAGAGGGGGCAGGGGGATTGAGCAGTTCTTC.

This chain connects TRBV11-2 to TRBJ1-1, with a possible D match to TRBD1 (6 bases). The CDR3 contains 16 residues. Germline loops: CDR1 SGHAT, CDR2 FQNNGV. Trimming took off 0 bases at V and 2 bases at J, with 13 bases between the two ends. CDR3 region: CASSLDTVGGNTEAFF. In DNA form, the CDR3 reads TGTGCCAGCAGCTTAGACACGGTTGGGGGCAACACTGAAGCTTTCTTT.

This sequence joins TRBV6-5 and TRBJ2-7, with D maybe TRBD1 (5 bases). Germline V lookup: CDR1 MNHEY, CDR2 SVGAGI. This CDR3 is 16 amino acids long. V lost 0 bases and J 0 bases, leaving 12 bases between the germline ends. DNA of the CDR3: TGTGCCAGCAGTTACTCGAGTCAGGGAAGCTCCTACGAGCAGTACTTC. This sequence encodes CASSYSSQGSSYEQYF.

V usage is TRBV6-1 and J usage is TRBJ2-7; D perhaps matches TRBD1 (6 bases). With 2 bases removed from V and 3 bases from J, the gap between germline ends came to 11 bases. The CDR3 contains 14 residues. Per the germline V gene, CDR1 is MNHNS and CDR2 is SASEGT. CDR3 bases: TGTGCCAGCAGTGAATCGGGCAGGGGCTACGAGCAGTACTTC. Its protein product is CASSESGRGYEQYF.

V gene TRBV5-1 combines with J gene TRBJ1-1; 7 bases match TRBD1. Looked up from germline, CDR1 is SGHRS and CDR2 is YFSETQ. CDR3 length equals 14 residues. The trim removed 0 bases at V and 5 bases at J, leaving 4 bases unmatched. The DNA of the CDR3 is TGCGCCAGCAGCTTGGAGACAGGGTGGACTGAAGCTTTCTTT. Protein sequence: CASSLETGWTEAFF. Full variable domain (remainder filled in from reference TRBV5-1 and TRBJ1-1): KAGVTQTPRYLIKTRGQQVTLSCSPISGHRSVSWYQQTPGQGLQFLFEYFSETQRNKGNFPGRFSGRQFSNSRSEMNVSTLELGDSALYLCASSLETGWTEAFFGQGTRLTVV.

This clone was seen once. J is TRBJ1-2 and V is TRBV3-1 (or the pseudogene TRBV3-2); 8 bases are shared with TRBD1. The CDR3 is 16 residues long. V shed 4 bases, J shed 4 bases, and the junction held 11 bases outside the gene matches. The germline gives CDR1 LGHDT, CDR2 YNNKEL (reference sequence). CDR3 nucleotides: TGTGCCAGCAGCCCCCTTCGGACAGGGCCCTTCTATGGCTACACCTTC. This codes for CASSPLRTGPFYGYTF.

The chain links TRBV6-5 to TRBJ1-1; weak D call: TRBD1 (5 bases). Trimming removed 2 bases from V and 1 base from J, with 11 bases in between. The CDR3 is 15 residues long. Per the germline V gene, CDR1 is MNHEY and CDR2 is SVGAGI. The CDR3 sequence is CASSYHLGANTEAFF. Here the CDR3 DNA reads TGTGCCAGCAGTTACCATCTAGGGGCGAACACTGAAGCTTTCTTT.

This clone was found once. This sequence joins TRBV15 and TRBJ2-7, with a weak D call TRBD1 (6 bases). This CDR3 region has 14 residues. V shed 2 bases and J shed 3 bases, with 11 bases lying between them. Germline assignment: CDR1 LNHNV and CDR2 YYDKDF (reference sequence). The CDR3 region has the DNA TGTGCCACCAGCAGAAGGGGGAGCTACTACGAGCAGTACTTC. It yields the protein CATSRRGSYYEQYF.

The rearrangement links TRBV6-1 to TRBJ1-6; 9 bases line up with TRBD1. The V and J ends lost 2 bases and 10 bases, in that order; junction bases with no gene match: 9. Germline CDR1 and CDR2: MNHNS and SASEGT. The length of the CDR3 is 16 residues. The CDR3 loop reads CASSERGGTGNSPLHF. The CDR3 DNA is TGTGCCAGCAGTGAACGGGGGGGGACAGGGAACTCACCCCTCCACTTT.

The chain employs TRBV18 and TRBJ1-2; 8 bases align to TRBD1. Per germline, CDR1 KGHSH and CDR2 LQKENI. Trimming at V came to 5 bases and at J to 5 bases, leaving 4 bases not matched to a gene. The CDR3 runs 13 residues. CDR3 sequence reads: CASSSGQAYGYTF. The DNA for the CDR3 is TGTGCCAGCTCATCGGGACAGGCGTATGGCTACACCTTC. The full variable domain, with the rest looked up from reference TRBV18 and TRBJ1-2, is NAGVMQNPRHLVRRRGQEARLRCSPMKGHSHVYWYRQLPEEGLKFMVYLQKENIIDESGMPKERFSAEFPKEGPSILRIQQVVRGDSAAYFCASSSGQAYGYTFGSGTRLTVV.

This chain links TRBV4-3 with TRBJ1-4; 7 bases agree with TRBD1. V lost 2 bases, J lost 3 bases, and 6 bases stayed unmatched. Germline assignment: CDR1 LGHNA and CDR2 YSLEER. The CDR3 extends over 16 amino acids. In DNA form, the CDR3 reads TGCGCCAGCAGCCAACGTCGGGACAGCGCTAATGAAAAACTGTTTTTT. Protein: CASSQRRDSANEKLFF.

V and J are TRBV7-9 and TRBJ1-1, with D maybe TRBD1 (6 bases). V shed 5 bases and J shed 7 bases, with 20 bases lying between them. This CDR3 is built from 15 residues. The germline gives CDR1 SEHNR, CDR2 FQNEAQ (reference sequence). CDR3 in DNA: TGTGCCAGCAGCCTAAGACAGGATCCGGTGGGTGAAGCTTTCTTT. The encoded protein is CASSLRQDPVGEAFF.

The rearrangement joins TRBV5-1 to TRBJ2-5, with 11 bases identical to TRBD2. The germline CDR1 and CDR2 sequences are SGHRS and YFSETQ. V was clipped by 4 bases and J by 2 bases; unmatched bases: 7. This CDR3 comprises 16 residues. For the CDR3, the DNA is TGCGCCAGCAGCCATACTAGCGGGGGACGTCAAGAGACCCAGTACTTC. Residues: CASSHTSGGRQETQYF.

This rearrangement joins TRBV6-1 to TRBJ1-5, with a weak D call TRBD1 (5 bases). Per the germline V gene, CDR1 is MNHNS and CDR2 is SASEGT. The CDR3 runs 12 residues. The V and J ends lost 3 bases and 10 bases respectively, with 10 bases between them. CDR3 loop: CASSDTRVPQHF. In DNA form, the CDR3 reads TGTGCCAGCAGTGATACCAGGGTCCCCCAGCATTTT.

The chain has TRBV5-1 and TRBJ2-1; 9 positions agree with TRBD1. CDR3 length: 13 residues. J was trimmed by 7 bases and V by 4 bases; bases with no gene match: 3. Germline V gene sequence: CDR1 SGHRS, CDR2 YFSETQ. DNA for the CDR3: TGCGCCAGCAGCCGGGACAGGGCGAATGAGCAGTTCTTC. It is translated as CASSRDRANEQFF.

The rearrangement uses TRBV5-1 and TRBJ2-1, with D possibly being TRBD2 (5 bases). Looked up from germline, CDR1 is SGHRS and CDR2 is YFSETQ. The CDR3 has 15 residues. Trimming shortened V by 1 base and J by 0 bases, and 8 bases separated the two germline ends. CDR3 bases: TGCGCCAGCAGCTTGAACAGCGGCTCCTACAATGAGCAGTTCTTC. It is translated as CASSLNSGSYNEQFF. The whole variable domain, remainder taken from reference TRBV5-1 and TRBJ2-1, is KAGVTQTPRYLIKTRGQQVTLSCSPISGHRSVSWYQQTPGQGLQFLFEYFSETQRNKGNFPGRFSGRQFSNSRSEMNVSTLELGDSALYLCASSLNSGSYNEQFFGPGTRLTVL.

This chain joins TRBV20-1 and TRBJ2-1; 9 nucleotides agree with TRBD2. This CDR3 has 15 amino acids. Germline V gene lookup returns CDR1 DFQATT and CDR2 SNEGSKA (reference sequence). J was trimmed by 2 bases and V by 3 bases; bases with no gene match: 5. The CDR3, as DNA: TGCAGTGCTAGTGGGCTAGCGGGGACCTACAATGAGCAGTTCTTC. Encoded protein: CSASGLAGTYNEQFF.

This chain uses TRBV2 with TRBJ1-6; TRBD1 agrees at 10 bases. The CDR3 loop spans 16 amino acids. After removal of 3 bases from V and 9 bases from J, the junction contained 8 bases not matched to a gene. CDR1 SNHLY and CDR2 FYNNEI come from the germline V gene. The CDR3 DNA reads as TGTGCCAGCAGTGATAGGACAGGGGGGGCAGTTTCACCCCTCCACTTT. Translated, it gives CASSDRTGGAVSPLHF.

The CDR3 spells CASSQDRGGDRAVIPYGYTF. Written as DNA, the CDR3 is TGTGCCAGCAGCCAAGATCGGGGGGGGGACAGGGCCGTAATTCCCTATGGCTACACCTTC. J is TRBJ1-2 and V is TRBV3-1 (or the pseudogene TRBV3-2); 9 bases are shared with TRBD1. Unmatched junction bases numbered 18, after V lost 0 bases and J lost 4 bases. This CDR3 has 20 amino acids. The germline V gene has CDR1 LGHDT and CDR2 YNNKEL (reference sequence).

The chain combines TRBV6-6 with TRBJ2-1; 15 bases fit TRBD2. CDR1 and CDR2 from the germline V gene are MNHNY and SVGAGI (reference sequence). The CDR3 spans 16 residues. V shed 4 bases, J shed 9 bases, and the junction held 7 bases outside the gene matches. The chain's CDR3 is CASSSRTSGGGSEQFF. The CDR3 DNA sequence: TGTGCCAGCAGTTCCCGGACTAGCGGGGGGGGTAGTGAGCAGTTCTTC.

The chain uses TRBV18 and TRBJ1-5; D unresolved. The CDR3 has 13 residues. The germline gives CDR1 KGHSH, CDR2 LQKENI. Trimming took off 3 bases at V and 9 bases at J, with 12 bases between the two ends. The CDR3 protein is CASSPGSRGPQHF. CDR3 DNA: TGTGCCAGCTCACCGGGGTCCCGGGGGCCCCAGCATTTT.

This chain uses TRBV4-2 with TRBJ1-1, with a possible D match to TRBD1 (5 bases). The germline CDR1 and CDR2 sequences are LGHNA and YNFKEQ. The ends were cut back, 0 bases at V and 3 bases at J, with 14 bases in the middle. The CDR3 runs 16 residues. The CDR3 region has the DNA TGTGCCAGCAGCCAAGATCCTGGGGCCCTGGACACTGAAGCTTTCTTT. It encodes CASSQDPGALDTEAFF.